What follows is one T cell receptor (beta chain) and its context. This specimen belongs to a study of cytomegalovirus exposure and HLA in healthy donors. Primers: 60 Vbeta forward and 13 Jbeta reverse. Produced via immunoSEQ multiplex PCR; TCRdb's table is partial and in-frame only. The table shows under 200,000 clones, with around 83% occurring only once. The sample taken for sequencing was PBMCs. This receptor was identified in a middle-aged man in good health and CMV-seropositive.

Here the CDR3 reads CSVRQGAGRDTQYF. CDR3 nucleotides: TGCAGCGTCCGACAGGGAGCAGGGAGAGATACGCAGTATTTT. The gene calls are TRBV29-1 and TRBJ2-3; 7 bases map to TRBD1. Trimming at V came to 6 bases and at J to 5 bases, leaving 11 bases not matched to a gene. Germline CDR1 reads SQVTM; CDR2 reads ANQGSEA. CDR3 length: 14 residues.